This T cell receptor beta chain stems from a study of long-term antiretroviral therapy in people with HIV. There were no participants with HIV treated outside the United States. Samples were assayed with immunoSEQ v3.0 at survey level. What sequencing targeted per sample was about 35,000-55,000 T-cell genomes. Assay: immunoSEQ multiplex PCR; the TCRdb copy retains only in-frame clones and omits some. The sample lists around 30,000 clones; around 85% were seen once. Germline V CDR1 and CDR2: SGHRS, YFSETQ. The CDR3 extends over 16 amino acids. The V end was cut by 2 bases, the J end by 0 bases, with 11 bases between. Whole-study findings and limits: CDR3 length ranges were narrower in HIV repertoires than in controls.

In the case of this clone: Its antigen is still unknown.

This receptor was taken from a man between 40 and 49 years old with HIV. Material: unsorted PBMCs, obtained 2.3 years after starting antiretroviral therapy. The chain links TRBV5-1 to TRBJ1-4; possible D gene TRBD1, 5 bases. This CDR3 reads CASSLGARATNEKLFF. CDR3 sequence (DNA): TGCGCCAGCAGCTTAGGGGCACGAGCAACTAATGAAAAACTGTTTTTT.